This T cell receptor beta chain was profiled in a study of identical twins. The CDR3 spans 13 residues. The ends were cut back, 3 bases at V and 6 bases at J, with 9 bases in the middle. CDR1 is LGHNA, CDR2 YNFKEQ, per germline. TCRdb reprocessed the 5' RACE reads via MiXCR and lists one record per CDR3 protein. The sample has hundreds of thousands of distinct CDR3 sequences; 15% to 20% are singletons. These same records also appear under a second study, on T cells expressing NK-cell markers.

This clonotype was sampled from a woman younger than 30 in good health. V gene TRBV4-2 combines with J gene TRBJ1-3; D not resolved. The source material was PBMCs. CDR3 sequence: CASSQVVENTIYF. CDR3 in DNA: TGTGCCAGCAGCCAGGTCGTTGAAAACACCATATATTTT.